This passage covers 10 T cell receptor beta chains from one sample sequenced in a study of T-cell reconstitution after alpha-beta-depleted transplantation in children. Preparation of the TCRbeta library was carried out with unique molecular identifiers. TCRdb re-called the PCR reads with MiXCR, one entry per CDR3 protein. The table has around 670,000 distinct CDR3 sequences, about 12% seen once. Sequenced material: PBMCs, taken before TCRalphabeta/CD19-depleted stem cell transplant. The receptors come from a girl between 2 and 10 years old with congenital amegakaryocytic thrombocytopenia, due to receive a stem cell transplant.

This clonotype was counted many times. The chain uses TRBV20-1 and TRBJ2-1; 7 nucleotides agree with TRBD1. Germline V gene sequence: CDR1 DFQATT, CDR2 SNEGSKA (reference sequence). This CDR3 region has 14 residues. The junction had 9 bases not matched to a gene; V was cut back by 6 bases and J by 4 bases. CDR3 loop: CSANWDSLYNEQFF. Here the CDR3 DNA reads TGCAGTGCCAACTGGGACAGCCTTTACAATGAGCAGTTCTTC.

This clonotype was observed a few times. This sequence joins TRBV4-1 and TRBJ2-1; 8 bases are a match to TRBD2. V lost 1 base to trimming and J lost 4 bases; unmatched junction nucleotides: 3. Germline V CDR1 and CDR2: MGHRA, YSYEKL. The CDR3 loop spans 15 amino acids. DNA of the CDR3: TGCGCCAGCAGCCAAGGAGCGGGAGATTACAATGAGCAGTTCTTC. This gives the protein CASSQGAGDYNEQFF.

This clonotype came up many times. The chain employs TRBV6-1 and TRBJ1-6; 10 positions agree with TRBD1. Germline trimming cut 6 bases from V and 7 bases from J; bases unmatched to any gene: 6. CDR3 length: 15 residues. CDR1 is MNHNS, CDR2 SASEGT, per germline. The CDR3 coding sequence is TGTGCCAGCAGCGACAGGGGGCTAGGGAATTCACCCCTCCACTTT. Its protein product is CASSDRGLGNSPLHF.

There are a few counts of this clonotype. The rearrangement uses TRBV5-1 and TRBJ1-1, with 7 bases lining up with TRBD1. The trim removed 4 bases at V and 6 bases at J, leaving 18 bases unmatched. The CDR3 is 17 residues long. CDR1 and CDR2 from the germline V gene are SGHRS and YFSETQ. CDR3 amino acids: CASSRPRTGDGRAEAFF. The CDR3 DNA reads TGCGCCAGCAGCCGACCCCGGACAGGAGATGGACGGGCTGAAGCTTTCTTT. Using reference TRBV5-1 and TRBJ1-1 for the parts outside the CDR3, the full variable domain is KAGVTQTPRYLIKTRGQQVTLSCSPISGHRSVSWYQQTPGQGLQFLFEYFSETQRNKGNFPGRFSGRQFSNSRSEMNVSTLELGDSALYLCASSRPRTGDGRAEAFFGQGTRLTVV.

There are many counts of this clonotype. The rearrangement links TRBV5-1 to TRBJ1-2, with 7 bases lining up with TRBD1. Unmatched junction bases numbered 15, after V lost 3 bases and J lost 4 bases. The CDR3 covers 17 residues. Germline-derived CDR1 and CDR2 are SGHRS and YFSETQ. Written as DNA, the CDR3 is TGCGCCAGCAGCTCGGACTCAGGGACCAGGGGGATCTATGGCTACACCTTC. This sequence encodes CASSSDSGTRGIYGYTF.

This clonotype was observed a few times. The gene calls are TRBV20-1 and TRBJ1-1; 7 bases match TRBD1. The V gene's germline CDR1 is DFQATT and CDR2 SNEGSKA (reference sequence). This CDR3 is built from 14 residues. The V gene end was trimmed by 4 bases and the J gene end by 1 base; junction bases not matched to a gene: 6. The CDR3 region has the DNA TGCAGTGCTACAGCGGGACAGCCGAACACTGAAGCTTTCTTT. Translated: CSATAGQPNTEAFF.

For this clonotype: This sequence may be a read error, since a much larger clone differs from it by one base. The chain has TRBV29-1 and TRBJ2-6, with 9 bases matching TRBD1. Germline V CDR1 and CDR2: SQVTM, ANQGSEA. This CDR3 comprises 16 residues. This CDR3 reads CSAETGGSTGANGLTF. CDR3 sequence (DNA): TGCAGCGCGGAGACAGGGGGTTCGACTGGGGCCAACGGCCTGACTTTC.

This clonotype showed up many times. V usage is TRBV29-1 and J usage is TRBJ2-2; D call uncertain. Trimming shortened V by 2 bases and J by 13 bases, and 14 bases separated the two germline ends. Germline CDR1 reads SQVTM; CDR2 reads ANQGSEA. The CDR3 extends over 12 amino acids. CDR3 residues: CSVESRDRGLFF. In DNA form, the CDR3 reads TGCAGCGTTGAATCCCGAGATCGCGGGCTGTTTTTT.

The genes are TRBV2 and TRBJ2-7; D is perhaps TRBD2 (6 bases). Germline lookup yields CDR1 SNHLY and CDR2 FYNNEI. CDR3 length equals 17 residues. V was pared by 5 bases and J by 0 bases, with 20 bases between. As DNA, the CDR3 is TGTGCCAGCAGTCATCGGGACTCTCGGGAACTCTCCTACGAGCAGTACTTC. Encoded protein: CASSHRDSRELSYEQYF.

This clonotype has ten or more counts. J is TRBJ1-6 and V is TRBV12-3 or TRBV12-4; maybe TRBD1 (5 bases). V lost 2 bases to trimming and J lost 10 bases, with 15 bases between them. CDR3 size: 15 residues. CDR3 region: CASSLSSQGSSPLHF. As DNA, the CDR3 is TGTGCCAGCAGTTTAAGTTCCCAGGGCAGCTCACCCCTCCACTTT.